What follows are 12 T cell receptor beta chains derived from one specimen sequenced in a study of Graves' ophthalmopathy and Graves' hyperthyroidism. The study amplified TCR beta CDR3 regions using RNA transcripts. First-round RT-PCR used HTBI primers; second-round multiplex PCR followed. TCRdb re-analysed the multiplex PCR reads in MiXCR, keeping a single row per CDR3 protein. The sample has about 700,000 distinct CDR3 sequences; about 38% are singletons. The sequenced material came from peripheral blood. The origin of the receptors is an adult man with Graves' ophthalmopathy.

The chain uses TRBV29-1 and TRBJ2-5, with D possibly TRBD1 on 6 matching bases. This CDR3 spans 12 amino acids. V was clipped by 8 bases and J by 0 bases, with 10 bases between them. Germline CDR1 reads SQVTM; CDR2 reads ANQGSEA. The CDR3 region is CSSDRYQETQYF. Written as DNA, the CDR3 is TGCAGCTCCGACAGGTACCAAGAGACCCAGTACTTC.

This clonotype came up many times. V usage is TRBV15 and J usage is TRBJ1-2; 8 positions match TRBD1. Germline V lookup: CDR1 LNHNV, CDR2 YYDKDF (reference sequence). V was pared by 8 bases and J by 2 bases, with 13 bases of the junction left unmatched. This CDR3 is built from 16 residues. The CDR3 DNA is TGTGCCACCCAACCAGGGGGCGCGCGGGTCAACTATGGCTACACCTTC. It is translated as CATQPGGARVNYGYTF.

This clonotype was observed at least ten times. CDR3 in amino acids: CSARDPSGGRNTIYF. CDR3 coding DNA: TGCAGTGCTAGAGATCCTTCAGGGGGAAGAAACACCATATATTTT. The chain recombines TRBV20-1 with TRBJ1-3; 7 nucleotides match TRBD1. With 0 bases clipped from V and 5 bases from J, the junction kept 7 bases outside the gene matches. CDR3 length equals 15 residues. Per germline, CDR1 DFQATT and CDR2 SNEGSKA (reference sequence).

Only one count was recorded for this clonotype. The chain carries TRBV7-2 and TRBJ1-5; D is undetermined. Germline V gene sequence: CDR1 SGHTA, CDR2 FQGNSA. Trimming shortened V by 0 bases and J by 7 bases, and 10 bases separated the two germline ends. The CDR3 has 14 residues. This chain's CDR3 is CASSLAGYEQPQHF. In DNA, the CDR3 is TGTGCCAGCAGCTTAGCGGGCTACGAGCAGCCCCAGCATTTT.

In the case of this clonotype: This CDR3 fails to terminate in the conserved phenylalanine or tryptophan, so it likely reflects a read error. The chain uses TRBV5-1 and TRBJ2-7; D is ambiguous. V lost 0 bases, J lost 2 bases, and 3 bases lay in between. The CDR3 spans 12 residues. CDR1 and CDR2 (germline): SGHRS, YFSETQ. The CDR3 sequence: CASSLAPYEQYC. DNA for the CDR3: TGCGCCAGCAGCTTGGCACCCTACGAGCAGTACTGC.

The genes are TRBV6-1 and TRBJ2-5, with D unclear. Trimming removed 4 bases from V and 1 base from J, with 13 bases in between. The CDR3 length is 15 residues. CDR1 MNHNS and CDR2 SASEGT come from the germline V gene. CDR3 sequence reads: CASSVGILGQETQYF. DNA for the CDR3: TGTGCCAGCAGTGTGGGGATACTGGGCCAAGAGACCCAGTACTTC.

Notes on this clonotype: A much larger clonotype is one base distant, so this may be a read error. The rearrangement uses TRBV20-1 and TRBJ1-2; D gene unclear. This CDR3 has 12 amino acids. Germline V CDR1 and CDR2: DFQATT, SNEGSKA (reference sequence). Here the CDR3 DNA reads TGCAGTGCTAGAGAACTGAACTATGGCTGCACCTTC. Translating gives CSARELNYGCTF.

On this clonotype itself: A much larger clone differs from this one at a single base, so this may be a read error. The J gene is TRBJ1-4, the V gene TRBV9, with 8 bases aligning to TRBD1. With 4 bases clipped from V and 10 bases from J, the junction kept 12 bases outside the gene matches. CDR1 SGDLS and CDR2 YYNGEE come from the germline V gene. The CDR3 length is 15 residues. The CDR3 sequence: CASSIWTGRGGKLFF. In nucleotides, the CDR3 is TGTGCCAGCAGCATTTGGACAGGGCGGGGAGGAAAACTGTTTTTT.

The chain combines TRBV19 with TRBJ1-1; the D is unclear. The V gene's germline CDR1 is LNHDA and CDR2 SQIVND (reference sequence). CDR3 length: 14 residues. The V end was cut by 6 bases, the J end by 4 bases, with 15 bases between. CDR3 loop: CASRPKPWGTEAFF. CDR3 bases: TGTGCCAGTAGGCCAAAACCGTGGGGCACTGAAGCTTTCTTT.

This sequence joins TRBV7-2 and TRBJ2-7; TRBD1 aligns across 10 bases. The CDR3 extends over 17 amino acids. In germline, CDR1 is SGHTA, CDR2 FQGNSA. V lost 6 bases to trimming and J lost 6 bases; unmatched junction nucleotides: 17. The CDR3 sequence: CASRVAHHGQGGAEQYF. The DNA of the CDR3 is TGTGCCAGCAGGGTCGCTCACCATGGACAGGGGGGGGCCGAGCAGTACTTC.

The gene calls are TRBV29-1 and TRBJ2-5; 8 bases are a match to TRBD1. The germline V gene encodes CDR1 SQVTM and CDR2 ANQGSEA. The CDR3 loop spans 14 amino acids. Losses at the gene ends were 6 bases for V and 5 bases for J; bases not matched to a gene: 11. CDR3 DNA: TGCAGCGTCGAGACAGGGGAACGTTGGGAGACCCAGTACTTC. Its protein product is CSVETGERWETQYF.

This clonotype was seen more than once but under ten times. This sequence joins TRBV6-1 and TRBJ2-7; perhaps TRBD2 as D (6 bases). Trimming removed 7 bases at V and 2 bases at J, with 12 bases between. The CDR3 has 13 residues. Germline CDR1 reads MNHNS; CDR2 reads SASEGT. CDR3 in amino acids: CASIAGTPYEQYF. The CDR3 nucleotides read TGTGCCAGCATCGCGGGGACCCCCTACGAGCAGTACTTC.